The 11 T cell receptor beta chains below all came from one sample that was sequenced in a study of T-cell reconstitution after alpha-beta-depleted transplantation in children. Unique molecular identifiers were incorporated during preparation of the TCRbeta library. One entry per CDR3 protein, called by TCRdb with MiXCR from the PCR reads. In the table there are almost 600,000 distinct CDR3 sequences, over 20% of which are singletons. The specimen was PBMCs, collected before TCRalphabeta/CD19-depleted stem cell transplant. The receptors stem from a boy under two years old with Wiskott-Aldrich syndrome, due to receive a stem cell transplant.

In its sample, this clonotype was seen a few times. This sequence joins TRBV7-3 and TRBJ2-1; no firm D call. The germline V and J ends were trimmed by 1 base and 0 bases, with 10 bases remaining between them. The CDR3 runs 16 residues. Germline CDR1 reads SGHTA; CDR2 reads FQGTGA. The chain's CDR3 is CASSLRRSSSYNEQFF. For the CDR3, the DNA is TGTGCCAGCAGCTTAAGACGGAGCAGCTCCTACAATGAGCAGTTCTTC.

The chain uses TRBV7-9 and TRBJ1-1; 7 nucleotides match TRBD1. Per germline, CDR1 SEHNR and CDR2 FQNEAQ (reference sequence). V was pared by 5 bases and J by 1 base, with 13 bases of the junction left unmatched. The CDR3 runs to 17 residues. CDR3 loop: CASSRPDRRGRNTEAFF. CDR3 in DNA: TGTGCCAGCAGCCGACCGGACAGGCGAGGAAGGAACACTGAAGCTTTCTTT.

This clonotype was detected only a few times. The chain joins TRBV5-1 to TRBJ2-5, with TRBD2 matching over 7 bases. The CDR3 has 15 residues. CDR1 is SGHRS, CDR2 YFSETQ, per germline. V lost 0 bases and J lost 10; bases outside the gene matches: 12. The CDR3 DNA is TGCGCCAGCAGCTTGGGGCTAGCGCTCCGGGGGGACCAGTACTTC. Translation: CASSLGLALRGDQYF.

The chain is built from TRBV20-1 and TRBJ2-1, with TRBD2 matching over 10 bases. This CDR3 comprises 16 residues. CDR1 is DFQATT and CDR2 is SNEGSKA in the germline V gene (reference sequence). V dropped 2 bases and J dropped 2; count of bases not matched to a gene: 6. Here the CDR3 DNA reads TGCAGTGCTAGACAAAGGACTAGCGGCCCCTACAATGAGCAGTTCTTC. Protein: CSARQRTSGPYNEQFF.

The gene calls are TRBV7-6 and TRBJ2-2; D call uncertain. The CDR3 consists of 15 residues. V lost 3 bases and J 4 bases, leaving 12 bases between the germline ends. CDR1 is SGHVS and CDR2 is FNYEAQ in the germline V gene. The CDR3, as DNA: TGTGCCAGCAGCTTCGACAAACTCGGCACCGGGGAGCTGTTTTTT. It specifies CASSFDKLGTGELFF.

The chain links TRBV20-1 to TRBJ1-1; D might be TRBD1 (6 bases). Per the germline V gene, CDR1 is DFQATT and CDR2 is SNEGSKA (reference sequence). V was cut by 1 base and J by 5 bases, with 23 bases left in between. This CDR3 comprises 17 residues. CDR3 sequence: CSARGLKPGHMGTEAFF. The CDR3, as DNA: TGCAGTGCTAGAGGCTTAAAACCGGGACACATGGGGACTGAAGCTTTCTTT.

The chain uses TRBV10-3 and TRBJ2-3; 7 nucleotides line up with TRBD1. Germline CDR1 reads ENHRY; CDR2 reads SYGVKD. With 6 bases clipped from V and 5 bases from J, the junction kept 2 bases outside the gene matches. This CDR3 comprises 12 residues. CDR3 loop: CAIRRQGDTQYF. In DNA, the CDR3 is TGTGCCATCAGGAGACAGGGAGATACGCAGTATTTT.

The chain uses TRBV14 and TRBJ2-7; perhaps TRBD2 as D (5 bases). The CDR3 length is 16 residues. V shed 1 base and J shed 0 bases, with 13 bases lying between them. Germline V gene sequence: CDR1 SGHDN, CDR2 FVKESK. Here the CDR3 reads CASSQGGSQYSYEQYF. As DNA, the CDR3 is TGTGCCAGCAGCCAAGGAGGGAGTCAGTACTCCTACGAGCAGTACTTC.

The table lists this clonotype with a few counts. CDR3 nucleotide sequence: TGTGCCAGCAGCTTAGGCCTAGCGCCAGGGGATACGCAGTATTTT. Translated: CASSLGLAPGDTQYF. The gene calls are TRBV7-7 and TRBJ2-3; D might be TRBD2 (6 bases). From germline, CDR1 is SSHAT and CDR2 FNYEAQ (reference sequence). The CDR3 length is 15 residues. Trimming removed 1 base from V and 6 bases from J, with 14 bases in between.

The chain uses TRBV28 and TRBJ1-5; 9 bases align to TRBD1. CDR3 length: 16 residues. The V gene end was trimmed by 5 bases and the J gene end by 2 bases; junction bases not matched to a gene: 7. From germline, CDR1 is MDHEN and CDR2 SYDVKM. In nucleotides, the CDR3 is TGTGCCAGCAGTCCTACAGGGGGCCAGGGCAATCAGCCCCAGCATTTT. Its translation is CASSPTGGQGNQPQHF. The variable domain in full, with the rest retrieved from reference TRBV28 and TRBJ1-5, is DVKVTQSSRYLVKRTGEKVFLECVQDMDHENMFWYRQDPGLGLRLIYFSYDVKMKEKGDIPEGYSVSREKKERFSLILESASTNQTSMYLCASSPTGGQGNQPQHFGDGTRLSIL.

J is TRBJ2-3 and V is TRBV10-3; 10 bases are a match to TRBD2. This CDR3 has 12 residues. V shed 10 bases and J 5 bases; nucleotides not matched to a gene: 3. Germline V CDR1 and CDR2: ENHRY, SYGVKD. This CDR3 reads CATAGGLDTQYF. The CDR3 DNA follows: TGTGCCACAGCGGGAGGGCTAGATACGCAGTATTTT.